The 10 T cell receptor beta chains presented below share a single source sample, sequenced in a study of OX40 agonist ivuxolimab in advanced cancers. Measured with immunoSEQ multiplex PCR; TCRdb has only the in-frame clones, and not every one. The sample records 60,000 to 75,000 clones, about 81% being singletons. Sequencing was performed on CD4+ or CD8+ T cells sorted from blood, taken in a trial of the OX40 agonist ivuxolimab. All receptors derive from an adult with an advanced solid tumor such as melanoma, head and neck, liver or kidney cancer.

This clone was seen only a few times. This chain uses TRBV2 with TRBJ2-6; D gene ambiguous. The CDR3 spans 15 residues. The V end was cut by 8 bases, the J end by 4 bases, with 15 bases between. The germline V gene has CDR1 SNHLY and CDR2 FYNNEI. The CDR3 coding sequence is TGTGCCAGCCTCCCCGAAAGGTTAGGGGCCAACGTCCTGACTTTC. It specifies CASLPERLGANVLTF.

CDR3 in amino acids: CASIGGRNTEAFF. DNA of the CDR3: TGTGCCAGCATAGGGGGGCGGAACACTGAAGCTTTCTTT. This sequence joins TRBV25-1 and TRBJ1-1; perhaps TRBD1 as D (6 bases). The V end was cut by 7 bases, the J end by 1 base, with 10 bases between. The CDR3 has 13 residues. CDR1 is MGHDK and CDR2 is SYGVNS in the germline V gene.

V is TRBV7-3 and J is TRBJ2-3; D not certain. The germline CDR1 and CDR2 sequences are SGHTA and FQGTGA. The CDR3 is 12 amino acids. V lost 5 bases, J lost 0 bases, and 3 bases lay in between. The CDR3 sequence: CASSTSTDTQYF. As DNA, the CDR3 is TGTGCCAGCAGCACTAGCACAGATACGCAGTATTTT. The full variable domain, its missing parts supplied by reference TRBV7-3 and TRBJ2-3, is GAGVSQTPSNKVTEKGKYVELRCDPISGHTALYWYRQSLGQGPEFLIYFQGTGAADDSGLPNDRFFAVRPEGSVSTLKIQRTERGDSAVYLCASSTSTDTQYFGPGTRLTVL.

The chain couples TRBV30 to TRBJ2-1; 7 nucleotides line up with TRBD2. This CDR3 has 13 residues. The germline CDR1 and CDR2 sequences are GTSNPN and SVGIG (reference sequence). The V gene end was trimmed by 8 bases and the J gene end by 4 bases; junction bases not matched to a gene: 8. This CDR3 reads CARGREGYNEQFF. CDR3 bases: TGTGCCCGGGGGAGGGAGGGGTACAATGAGCAGTTCTTC.

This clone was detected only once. CDR3 residues: CASSVRWQNNSPLHF. The CDR3 bases are TGTGCCAGCAGCGTAAGGTGGCAGAATAATTCACCCCTCCACTTT. The chain has TRBV6-5 and TRBJ1-6; D remains ambiguous. The germline V and J ends were trimmed by 6 bases and 5 bases, with 14 bases remaining between them. The CDR3 spans 15 residues. Germline assignment: CDR1 MNHEY and CDR2 SVGAGI.

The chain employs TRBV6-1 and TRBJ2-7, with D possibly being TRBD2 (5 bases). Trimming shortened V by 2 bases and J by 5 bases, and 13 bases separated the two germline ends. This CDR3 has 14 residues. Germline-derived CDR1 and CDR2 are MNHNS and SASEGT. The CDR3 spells CASSESRLEDEQYF. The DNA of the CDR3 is TGTGCCAGCAGTGAAAGCCGGTTGGAGGACGAGCAGTACTTC.

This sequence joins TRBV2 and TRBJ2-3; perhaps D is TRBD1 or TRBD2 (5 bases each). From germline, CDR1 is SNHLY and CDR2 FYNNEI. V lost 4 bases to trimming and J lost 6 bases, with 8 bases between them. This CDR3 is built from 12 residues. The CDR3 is CASSGWGDTQYF. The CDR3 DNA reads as TGTGCCAGCAGTGGTTGGGGGGATACGCAGTATTTT.

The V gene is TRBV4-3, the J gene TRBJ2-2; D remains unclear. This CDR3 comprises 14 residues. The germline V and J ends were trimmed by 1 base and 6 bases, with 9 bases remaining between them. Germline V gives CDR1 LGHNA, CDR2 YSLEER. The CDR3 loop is CASSQARGPGELFF. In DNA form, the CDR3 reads TGCGCCAGCAGCCAAGCTCGCGGTCCCGGGGAGCTGTTTTTT.

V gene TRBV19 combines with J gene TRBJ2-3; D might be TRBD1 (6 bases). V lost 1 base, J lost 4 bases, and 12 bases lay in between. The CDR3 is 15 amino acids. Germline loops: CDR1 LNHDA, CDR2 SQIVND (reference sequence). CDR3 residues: CASSIAGAGADTQYF. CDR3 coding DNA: TGTGCCAGTAGTATAGCAGGGGCCGGGGCAGATACGCAGTATTTT. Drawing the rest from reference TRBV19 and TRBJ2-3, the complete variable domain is DGGITQSPKYLFRKEGQNVTLSCEQNLNHDAMYWYRQDPGQGLRLIYYSQIVNDFQKGDIAEGYSVSREKKESFPLTVTSAQKNPTAFYLCASSIAGAGADTQYFGPGTRLTVL.

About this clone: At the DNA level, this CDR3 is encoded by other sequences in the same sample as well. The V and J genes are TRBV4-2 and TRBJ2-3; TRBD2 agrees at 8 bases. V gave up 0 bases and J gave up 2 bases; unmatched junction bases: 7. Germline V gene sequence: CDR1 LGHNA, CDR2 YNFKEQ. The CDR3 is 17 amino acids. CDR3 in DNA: TGTGCCAGCAGCCAAGATCGTCAGCGGGGGAACACAGATACGCAGTATTTT. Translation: CASSQDRQRGNTDTQYF.